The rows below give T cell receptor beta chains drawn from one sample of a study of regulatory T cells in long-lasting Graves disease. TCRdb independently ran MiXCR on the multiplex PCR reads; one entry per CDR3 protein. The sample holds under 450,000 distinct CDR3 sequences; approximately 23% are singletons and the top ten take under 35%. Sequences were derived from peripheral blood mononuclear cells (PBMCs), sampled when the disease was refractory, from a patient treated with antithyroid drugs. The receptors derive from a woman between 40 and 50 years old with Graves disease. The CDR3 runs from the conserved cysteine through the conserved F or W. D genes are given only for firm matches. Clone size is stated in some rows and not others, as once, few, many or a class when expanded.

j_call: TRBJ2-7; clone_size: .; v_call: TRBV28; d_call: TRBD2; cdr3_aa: CASSQAASGSSNEQYF; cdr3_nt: TGTGCCAGCAGCCAAGCCGCTAGCGGGAGCTCGAACGAGCAGTACTTC
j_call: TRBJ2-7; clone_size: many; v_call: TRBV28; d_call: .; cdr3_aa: CASSYSLTPYEQYF; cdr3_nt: TGTGCCAGCAGTTACTCGCTGACACCCTACGAGCAGTACTTC
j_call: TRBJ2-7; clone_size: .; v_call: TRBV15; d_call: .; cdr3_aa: CATSRDVGVQYF; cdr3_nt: TGTGCCACCAGCAGAGATGTTGGGGTGCAGTACTTC
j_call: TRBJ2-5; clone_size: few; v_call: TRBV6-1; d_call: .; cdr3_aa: CASSFGTSPETQYF; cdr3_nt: TGTGCCAGCTCATTCGGGACAAGTCCAGAGACCCAGTACTTC
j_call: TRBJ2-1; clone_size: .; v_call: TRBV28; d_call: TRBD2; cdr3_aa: CASSRTSGFRYDEQFF; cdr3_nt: TGTGCCAGCAGCCGGACTAGCGGGTTCCGGTACGATGAGCAGTTCTTC
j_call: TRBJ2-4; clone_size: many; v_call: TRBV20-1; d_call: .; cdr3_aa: CSAREIAKNIQYF; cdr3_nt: TGCAGTGCTAGAGAAATAGCCAAAAACATTCAGTACTTC
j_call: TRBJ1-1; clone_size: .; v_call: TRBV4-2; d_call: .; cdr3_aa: CASSPKAGAEAFF; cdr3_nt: TGTGCCAGCAGCCCCAAGGCAGGGGCTGAAGCTTTCTTT
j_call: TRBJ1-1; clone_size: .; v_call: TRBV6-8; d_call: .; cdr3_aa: CATSLSHSEAFF; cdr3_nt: TGTGCCACCTCTCTTTCACACAGTGAAGCTTTCTTT
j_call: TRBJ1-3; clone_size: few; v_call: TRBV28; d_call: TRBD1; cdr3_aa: CASRGQGAGTTFSGNTIYF; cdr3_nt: TGTGCCAGCAGAGGACAGGGGGCTGGTACCACCTTCTCTGGAAACACCATATATTTT
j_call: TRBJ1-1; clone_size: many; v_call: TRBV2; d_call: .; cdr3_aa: CASSVARQNTEAFF; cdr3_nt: TGTGCCAGCAGTGTGGCGCGGCAGAACACTGAAGCTTTCTTT
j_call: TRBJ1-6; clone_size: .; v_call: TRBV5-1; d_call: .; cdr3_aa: CASSLSFGTAPLHF; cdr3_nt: TGCGCCAGCAGCTTGTCTTTTGGGACCGCTCCCCTCCACTTT
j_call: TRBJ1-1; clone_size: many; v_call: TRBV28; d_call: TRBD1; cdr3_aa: CASSETGGADTEAFF; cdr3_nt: TGTGCCAGCAGTGAGACAGGGGGCGCGGACACTGAAGCTTTCTTT
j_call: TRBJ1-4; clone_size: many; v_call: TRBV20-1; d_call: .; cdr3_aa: CSARDSGRTNEKLFF; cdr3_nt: TGCAGTGCTAGAGATAGCGGCAGGACGAATGAAAAACTGTTTTTT
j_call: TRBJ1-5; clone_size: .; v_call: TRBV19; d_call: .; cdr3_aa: CASNQGVAQPQHF; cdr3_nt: TGTGCCAGTAACCAGGGAGTAGCTCAGCCCCAGCATTTT
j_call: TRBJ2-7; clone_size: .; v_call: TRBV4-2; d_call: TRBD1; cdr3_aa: CASRPSRDRAYEQYF; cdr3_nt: TGTGCCAGCAGGCCCTCCCGAGACAGGGCCTACGAGCAGTACTTC
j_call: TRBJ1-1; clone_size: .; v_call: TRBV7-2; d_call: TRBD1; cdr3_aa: CASSMGQGETEAFF; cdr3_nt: TGTGCCAGCAGCATGGGACAGGGTGAGACTGAAGCTTTCTTT
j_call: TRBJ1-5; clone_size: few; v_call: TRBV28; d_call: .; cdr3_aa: CASIPIRGGSNQPQHF; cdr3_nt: TGTGCCAGCATTCCCATCCGGGGGGGGAGCAATCAGCCCCAGCATTTT
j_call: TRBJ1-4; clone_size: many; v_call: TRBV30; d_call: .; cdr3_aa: CAWKGRNEKLFF; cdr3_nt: TGTGCCTGGAAGGGGAGGAATGAAAAACTGTTTTTT
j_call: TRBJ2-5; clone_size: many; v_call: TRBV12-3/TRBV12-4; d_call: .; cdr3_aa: CASSFGGAAQETQYF; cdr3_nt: TGTGCCAGCAGTTTTGGGGGGGCGGCCCAAGAGACCCAGTACTTC
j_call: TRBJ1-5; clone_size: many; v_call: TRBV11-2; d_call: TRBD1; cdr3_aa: CASSLVPLTGGQPQHF; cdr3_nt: TGTGCCAGCAGCTTAGTTCCGCTGACAGGGGGGCAGCCCCAGCATTTT
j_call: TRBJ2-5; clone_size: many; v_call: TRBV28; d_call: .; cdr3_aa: CASSMSQETQYF; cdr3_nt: TGTGCCAGCAGTATGTCCCAAGAGACCCAGTACTTC
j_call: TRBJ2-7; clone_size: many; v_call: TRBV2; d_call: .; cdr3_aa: CASIGGLYEQYF; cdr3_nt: TGTGCCAGCATTGGCGGATTATACGAGCAGTACTTC
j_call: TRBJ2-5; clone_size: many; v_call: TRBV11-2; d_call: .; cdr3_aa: CASSPHERAETQYF; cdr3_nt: TGTGCCAGCAGCCCCCATGAGAGGGCAGAGACCCAGTACTTC
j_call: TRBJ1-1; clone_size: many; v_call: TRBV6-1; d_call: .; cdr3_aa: CASSDGRRSSFF; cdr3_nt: TGTGCCAGCAGTGATGGTCGACGAAGTTCTTTCTTT
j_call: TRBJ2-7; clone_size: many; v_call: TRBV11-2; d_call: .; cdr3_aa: CASSLVGKYEQYF; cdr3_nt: TGTGCCAGCAGCTTAGTTGGCAAGTACGAGCAGTACTTC
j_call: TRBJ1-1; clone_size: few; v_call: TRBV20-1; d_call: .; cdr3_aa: CSAPHTEAFF; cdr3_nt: TGCAGTGCCCCACACACTGAAGCTTTCTTT
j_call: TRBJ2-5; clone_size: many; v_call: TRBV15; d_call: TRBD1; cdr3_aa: CATSRGETGGAETQYF; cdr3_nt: TGTGCCACCAGCAGAGGGGAGACAGGGGGCGCGGAGACCCAGTACTTC
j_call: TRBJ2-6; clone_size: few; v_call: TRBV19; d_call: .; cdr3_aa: CASSPIAYSSSGANVLTF; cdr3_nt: TGTGCCAGTAGCCCGATCGCGTACAGCAGCTCTGGGGCCAACGTCCTGACTTTC
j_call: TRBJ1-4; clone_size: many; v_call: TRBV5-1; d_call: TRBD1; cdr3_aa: CASSFGTGPFPTNEKLFF; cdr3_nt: TGCGCCAGCAGCTTTGGGACAGGGCCTTTTCCAACTAATGAAAAACTGTTTTTT
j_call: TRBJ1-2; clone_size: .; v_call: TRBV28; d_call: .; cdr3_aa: CASTQKGFGYTF; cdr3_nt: TGTGCCAGCACCCAAAAGGGTTTTGGCTACACCTTC
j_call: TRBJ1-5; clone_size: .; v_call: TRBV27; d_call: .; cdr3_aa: CANSPGTWGQPQHF; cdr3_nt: TGTGCCAACAGCCCCGGAACCTGGGGTCAGCCCCAGCATTTT
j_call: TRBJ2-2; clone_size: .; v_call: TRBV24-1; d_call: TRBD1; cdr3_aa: CATSEGQGAGELFF; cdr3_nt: TGTGCCACCAGTGAAGGACAGGGGGCCGGGGAGCTGTTTTTT
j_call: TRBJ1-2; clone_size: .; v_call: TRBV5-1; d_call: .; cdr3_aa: CASSLAGQGIRGYTF; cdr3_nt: TGCGCCAGCAGCTTGGCAGGGCAGGGGATTCGTGGCTACACCTTC
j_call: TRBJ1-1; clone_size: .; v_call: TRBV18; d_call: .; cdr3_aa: CASSVLKVPNTEAFF; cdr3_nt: TGTGCCAGCTCCGTCCTGAAGGTCCCGAACACTGAAGCTTTCTTT
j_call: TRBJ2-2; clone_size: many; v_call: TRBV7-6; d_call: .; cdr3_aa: CASSLLSGVRNTGELFF; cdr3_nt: TGTGCCAGCAGCTTACTCTCAGGGGTCAGGAACACCGGGGAGCTGTTTTTT
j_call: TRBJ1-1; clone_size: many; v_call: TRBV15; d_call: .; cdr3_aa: CATSRPGGGGTEAFF; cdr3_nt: TGTGCCACCAGCAGACCCGGGGGCGGGGGCACTGAAGCTTTCTTT
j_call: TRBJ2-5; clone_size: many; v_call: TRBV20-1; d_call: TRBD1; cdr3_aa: CSARQGTGIETQYF; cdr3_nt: TGCAGTGCTAGACAAGGGACAGGGATTGAGACCCAGTACTTC
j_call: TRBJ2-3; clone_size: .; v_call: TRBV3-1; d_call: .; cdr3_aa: CAVGGLGGTDTQYF; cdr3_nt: TGTGCCGTGGGAGGTCTCGGTGGCACAGATACGCAGTATTTT
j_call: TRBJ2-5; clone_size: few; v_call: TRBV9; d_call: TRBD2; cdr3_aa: CASTLAGGVQETQYF; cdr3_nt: TGTGCCAGTACTCTAGCGGGGGGGGTCCAAGAGACCCAGTACTTC
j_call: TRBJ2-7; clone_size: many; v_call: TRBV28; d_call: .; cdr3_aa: CASSFGGTASYEQYF; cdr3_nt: TGTGCCAGCAGTTTCGGAGGGACAGCCTCCTACGAGCAGTACTTC
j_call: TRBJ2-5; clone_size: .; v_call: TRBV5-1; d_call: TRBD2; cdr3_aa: CASSVTSGSTETQYF; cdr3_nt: TGCGCCAGCAGCGTCACTAGCGGGAGTACGGAGACCCAGTACTTC
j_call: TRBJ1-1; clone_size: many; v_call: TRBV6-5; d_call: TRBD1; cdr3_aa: CASSSGQGPDTEAFF; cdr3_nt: TGTGCCAGCAGTTCGGGACAGGGGCCTGACACTGAAGCTTTCTTT
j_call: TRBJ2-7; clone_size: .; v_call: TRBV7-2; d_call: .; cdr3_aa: CASGTGWGQYF; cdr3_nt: TGTGCCAGCGGAACGGGTTGGGGGCAGTACTTC
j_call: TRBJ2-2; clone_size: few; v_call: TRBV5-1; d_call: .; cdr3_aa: CASSLDAGLGTGELFF; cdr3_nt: TGCGCCAGCAGCTTGGACGCGGGGCTCGGCACCGGGGAGCTGTTTTTT
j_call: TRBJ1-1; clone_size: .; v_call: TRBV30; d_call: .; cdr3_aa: CAWSVGTNTEAFF; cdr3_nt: TGTGCCTGGAGTGTAGGGACGAACACTGAAGCTTTCTTT
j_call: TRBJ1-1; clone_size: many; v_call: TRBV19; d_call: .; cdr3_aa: CASSLRTPMNTEAFF; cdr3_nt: TGTGCCAGTAGTCTACGGACACCTATGAACACTGAAGCTTTCTTT
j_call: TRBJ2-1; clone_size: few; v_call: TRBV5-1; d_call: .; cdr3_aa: CASSLEQGAYNEQFF; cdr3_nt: TGCGCCAGCAGCTTGGAACAGGGAGCCTACAATGAGCAGTTCTTC
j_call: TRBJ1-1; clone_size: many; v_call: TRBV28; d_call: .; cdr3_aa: CASSTTVEAFF; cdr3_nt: TGTGCCAGCAGCACGACAGTAGAAGCTTTCTTT
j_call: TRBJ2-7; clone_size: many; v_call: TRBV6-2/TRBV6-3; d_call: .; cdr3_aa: CASSSEYEQYF; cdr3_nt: TGTGCCAGCAGTTCCGAGTATGAGCAGTACTTC
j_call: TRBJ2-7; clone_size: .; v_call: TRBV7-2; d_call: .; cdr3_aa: CASSLGPGRGEQYF; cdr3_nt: TGTGCCAGCAGCTTAGGTCCAGGGCGGGGCGAGCAGTACTTC
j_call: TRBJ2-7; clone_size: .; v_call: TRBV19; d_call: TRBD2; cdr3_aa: CASRPGLAARSYEQYF; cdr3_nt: TGTGCCAGTAGGCCGGGACTAGCGGCACGATCCTACGAGCAGTACTTC
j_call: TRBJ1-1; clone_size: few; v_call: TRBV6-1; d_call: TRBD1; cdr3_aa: CASSYDRGRRAFF; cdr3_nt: TGTGCCAGCAGCTATGACAGGGGAAGGCGAGCTTTCTTT
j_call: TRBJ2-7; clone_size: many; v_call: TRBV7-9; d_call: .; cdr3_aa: CASSLGVEQYF; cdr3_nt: TGTGCCAGCAGCTTAGGGGTGGAGCAGTACTTC
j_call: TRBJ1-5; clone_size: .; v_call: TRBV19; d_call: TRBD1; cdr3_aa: CASSQDREQPQHF; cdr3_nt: TGTGCCAGTAGCCAAGACAGGGAGCAGCCCCAGCATTTT
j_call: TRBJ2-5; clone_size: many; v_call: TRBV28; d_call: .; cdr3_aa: CASNRDPRAQYF; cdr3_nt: TGTGCCAGCAATCGGGACCCGCGCGCCCAGTACTTC
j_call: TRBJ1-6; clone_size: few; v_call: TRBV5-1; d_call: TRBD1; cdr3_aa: CASSRDRTNSPLHF; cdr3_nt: TGCGCCAGCAGCCGGGACAGGACCAATTCACCCCTCCACTTT
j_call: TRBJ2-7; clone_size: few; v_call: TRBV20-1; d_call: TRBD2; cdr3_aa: CSADGRLAGVSYEQYF; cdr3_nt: TGCAGTGCTGATGGGAGGCTAGCGGGAGTTTCCTACGAGCAGTACTTC
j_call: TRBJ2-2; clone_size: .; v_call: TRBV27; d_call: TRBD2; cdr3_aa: CASSLDRGGYGELFF; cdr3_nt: TGTGCCAGCAGCCTTGACCGGGGAGGGTACGGGGAGCTGTTTTTT
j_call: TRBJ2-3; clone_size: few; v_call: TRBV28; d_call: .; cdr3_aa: CASSLGQGDLDTQYF; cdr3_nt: TGTGCCAGCAGCTTGGGGCAGGGCGACTTAGATACGCAGTATTTT
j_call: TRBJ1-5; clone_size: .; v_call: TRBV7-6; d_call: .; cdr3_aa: CASSLGIGQPQHF; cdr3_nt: TGTGCCAGCAGCTTAGGAATAGGGCAGCCCCAGCATTTT